This T cell receptor beta chain was sequenced in a study of blood T cell repertoires in COVID-19. Study-wide context: Material from acute and convalescent COVID-19 was sourced from the United States, Italy and Spain. The analysed material was cDNA or gDNA that came from T cells, B-cell-depleted T cells, or PBMCs.

Original methodology: Reference gene primer amplification yielded estimated nucleated cell counts. The data were produced by immunoSEQ multiplex PCR, yet TCRdb's version contains in-frame clones alone and is incomplete. D and trimming come from the DNA, and the V and J calls and clone size come from that table. The sample shows tens of thousands of clones, 65% to 90% of them seen only once. There are 16 residues in the CDR3. The germline V and J ends were trimmed by 0 bases and 5 bases, with 17 bases remaining between them. Germline-derived CDR1 and CDR2 are MGHRA and YSYEKL. This sequence joins TRBV4-1 and TRBJ2-7, with a tentative D call TRBD2 (5 bases). This clonotype originated in a man aged 50-59 years with active COVID-19. Sequences were obtained from peripheral blood. CDR3 DNA: TGCGCCAGCAGCCAAGATCGGGCAGCGGAGAGGGACGAGCAGTACTTC. Translated: CASSQDRAAERDEQYF.